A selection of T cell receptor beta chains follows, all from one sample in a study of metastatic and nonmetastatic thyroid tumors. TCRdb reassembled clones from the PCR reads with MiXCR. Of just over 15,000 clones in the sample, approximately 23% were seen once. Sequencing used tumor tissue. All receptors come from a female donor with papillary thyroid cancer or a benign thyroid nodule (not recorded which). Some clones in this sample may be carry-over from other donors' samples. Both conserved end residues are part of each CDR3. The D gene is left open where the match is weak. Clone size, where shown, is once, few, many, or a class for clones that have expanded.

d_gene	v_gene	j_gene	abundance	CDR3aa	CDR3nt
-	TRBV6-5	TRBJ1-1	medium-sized	CASSYSAGVTEAFF	TGTGCCAGCAGTTACTCGGCAGGGGTGACTGAAGCTTTCTTT
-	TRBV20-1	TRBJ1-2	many	CSAKHRVDGYTF	TGCAGTGCTAAGCACAGGGTTGATGGCTACACCTTC
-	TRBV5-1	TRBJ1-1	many	CASSFTGRNTEAFF	TGCGCCAGCAGCTTTACAGGGAGGAACACTGAAGCTTTCTTT
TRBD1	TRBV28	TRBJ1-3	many	CASSSPGQASSGNTIYF	TGTGCCAGCAGTAGCCCTGGACAGGCCTCCTCTGGAAACACCATATATTTT
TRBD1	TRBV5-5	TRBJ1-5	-	CASSLNRGSNQPQHF	TGTGCCAGCAGCTTAAACAGGGGAAGCAATCAGCCCCAGCATTTT
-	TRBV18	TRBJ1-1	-	CASSPPGDTRAEAFF	TGTGCCAGCTCACCACCGGGAGACACACGCGCTGAAGCTTTCTTT
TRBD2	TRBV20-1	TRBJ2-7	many	CSASATSGRPYEQYF	TGCAGTGCTAGTGCGACTAGCGGGAGACCCTACGAGCAGTACTTC
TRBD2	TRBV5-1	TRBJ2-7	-	CASSLISPSGNFYEQYF	TGCGCCAGCAGCTTGATTTCGCCTAGCGGTAATTTCTACGAGCAGTACTTC
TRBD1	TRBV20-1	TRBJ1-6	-	CSAGLGQGENSPLHF	TGCAGTGCCGGATTAGGACAGGGCGAGAATTCACCCCTCCACTTT
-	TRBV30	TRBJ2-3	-	CAWSVLGASGDTQYF	TGTGCCTGGAGTGTACTTGGGGCCAGCGGAGATACGCAGTATTTT
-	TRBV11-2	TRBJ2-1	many	CASSFSRNNEQFF	TGTGCCAGCAGCTTCAGCAGGAACAATGAGCAGTTCTTC
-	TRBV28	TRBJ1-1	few	CGGINTEAFF	TGTGGGGGGATCAACACTGAAGCTTTCTTT
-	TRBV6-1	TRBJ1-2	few	CASRMGHLYGYTF	TGTGCCAGCAGGATGGGACATCTCTATGGCTACACCTTC
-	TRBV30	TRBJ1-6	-	CAWRDSFLRSYNSPLHF	TGTGCCTGGAGGGACAGTTTTTTGCGTTCCTATAATTCACCCCTCCACTTT
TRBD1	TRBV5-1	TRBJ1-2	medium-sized	CASSTETGGDNYGYTF	TGCGCCAGCAGCACGGAGACAGGGGGGGATAACTATGGCTACACCTTC
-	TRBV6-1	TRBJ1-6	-	CASIGGLHSPLHF	TGTGCCAGCATAGGCGGACTACATTCACCCCTCCACTTT
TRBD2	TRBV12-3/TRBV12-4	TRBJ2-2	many	CASSNSPTSGYTGELFF	TGTGCCAGCAGTAACTCCCCGACTAGCGGGTATACCGGGGAGCTGTTTTTT
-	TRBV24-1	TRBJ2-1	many	CATSDFTSQRSEQFF	TGTGCCACCAGTGATTTCACTAGTCAGCGTAGTGAGCAGTTCTTC
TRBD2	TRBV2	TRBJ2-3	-	CASSESHRRLALCPDTQYF	TGTGCCAGCAGTGAGAGCCACCGGAGACTAGCCCTCTGCCCGGATACGCAGTATTTT
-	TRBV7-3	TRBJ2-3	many	CASSLHPGSTDTQYF	TGTGCCAGCAGCTTACATCCGGGGAGCACAGATACGCAGTATTTT
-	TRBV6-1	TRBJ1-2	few	CASRHRDTANYGYTF	TGTGCCAGCAGGCACCGGGACACCGCTAACTATGGCTACACCTTC
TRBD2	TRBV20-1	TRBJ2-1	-	CSSRPIGRYNEQFF	TGCAGTTCTAGGCCTATCGGGAGGTACAATGAGCAGTTCTTC
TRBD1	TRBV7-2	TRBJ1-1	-	CASNGRTGAEAFF	TGTGCCAGCAACGGACGGACAGGGGCGGAAGCTTTCTTT
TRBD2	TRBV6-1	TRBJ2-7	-	CASSPPAGGSEQYF	TGTGCCAGCAGCCCGCCAGCGGGAGGATCCGAGCAGTACTTC
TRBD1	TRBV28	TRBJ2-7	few	CASSLTGVTYEQYF	TGTGCCAGCAGTCTGACAGGGGTGACTTACGAGCAGTACTTC
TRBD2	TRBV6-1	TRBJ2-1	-	CASSESSGSYNEQFF	TGTGCCAGCAGTGAAAGTAGCGGGTCCTACAATGAGCAGTTCTTC